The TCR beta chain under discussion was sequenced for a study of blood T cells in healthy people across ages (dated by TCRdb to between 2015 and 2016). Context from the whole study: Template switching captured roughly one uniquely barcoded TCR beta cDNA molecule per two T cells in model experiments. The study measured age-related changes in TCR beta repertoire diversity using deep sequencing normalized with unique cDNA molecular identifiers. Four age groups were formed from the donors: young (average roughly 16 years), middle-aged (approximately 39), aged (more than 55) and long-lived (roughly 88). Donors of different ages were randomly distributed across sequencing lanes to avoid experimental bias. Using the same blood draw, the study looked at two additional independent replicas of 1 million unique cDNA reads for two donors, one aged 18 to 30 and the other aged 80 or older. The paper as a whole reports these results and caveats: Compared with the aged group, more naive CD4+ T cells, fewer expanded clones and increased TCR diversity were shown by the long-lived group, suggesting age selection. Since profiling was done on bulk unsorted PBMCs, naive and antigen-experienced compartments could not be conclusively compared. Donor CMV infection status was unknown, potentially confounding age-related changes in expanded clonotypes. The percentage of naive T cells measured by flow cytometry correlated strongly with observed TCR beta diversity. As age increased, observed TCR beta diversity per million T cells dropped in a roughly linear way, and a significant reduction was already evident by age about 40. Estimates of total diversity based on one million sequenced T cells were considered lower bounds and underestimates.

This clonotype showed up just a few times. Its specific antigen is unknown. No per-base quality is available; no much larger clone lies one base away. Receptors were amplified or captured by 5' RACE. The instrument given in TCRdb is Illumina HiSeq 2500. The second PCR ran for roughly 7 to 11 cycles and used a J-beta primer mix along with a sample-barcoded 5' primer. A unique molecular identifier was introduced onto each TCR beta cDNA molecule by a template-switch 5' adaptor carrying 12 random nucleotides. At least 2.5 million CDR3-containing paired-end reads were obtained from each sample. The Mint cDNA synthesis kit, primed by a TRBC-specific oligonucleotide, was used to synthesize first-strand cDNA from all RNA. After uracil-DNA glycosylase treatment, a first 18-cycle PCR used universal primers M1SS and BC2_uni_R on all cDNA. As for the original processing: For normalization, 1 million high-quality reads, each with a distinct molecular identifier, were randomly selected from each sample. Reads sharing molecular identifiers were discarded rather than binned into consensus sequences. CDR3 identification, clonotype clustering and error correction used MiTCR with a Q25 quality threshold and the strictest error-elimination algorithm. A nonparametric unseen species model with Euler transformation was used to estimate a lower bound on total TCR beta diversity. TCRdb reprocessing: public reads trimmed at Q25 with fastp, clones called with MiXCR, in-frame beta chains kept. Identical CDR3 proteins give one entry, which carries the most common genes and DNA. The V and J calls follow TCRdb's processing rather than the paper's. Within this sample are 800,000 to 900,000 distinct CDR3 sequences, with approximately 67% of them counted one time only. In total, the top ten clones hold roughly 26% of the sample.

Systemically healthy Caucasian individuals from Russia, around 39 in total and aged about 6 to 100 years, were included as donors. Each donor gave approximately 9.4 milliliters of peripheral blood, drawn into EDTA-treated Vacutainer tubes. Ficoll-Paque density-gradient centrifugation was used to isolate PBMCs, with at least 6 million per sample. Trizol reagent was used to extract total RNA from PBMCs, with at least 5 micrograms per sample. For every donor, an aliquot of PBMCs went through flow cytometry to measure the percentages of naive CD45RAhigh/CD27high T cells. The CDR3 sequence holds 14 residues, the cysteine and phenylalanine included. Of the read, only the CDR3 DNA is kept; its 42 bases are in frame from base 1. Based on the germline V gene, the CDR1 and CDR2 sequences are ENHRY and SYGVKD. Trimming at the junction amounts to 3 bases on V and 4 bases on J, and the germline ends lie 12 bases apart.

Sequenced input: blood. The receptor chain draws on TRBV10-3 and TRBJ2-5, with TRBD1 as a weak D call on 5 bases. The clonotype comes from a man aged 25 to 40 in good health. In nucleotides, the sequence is TGTGCCATCAGTGACGGCAGGGTGTTAGAGACCCAGTACTTC. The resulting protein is CAISDGRVLETQYF.